This T cell receptor beta chain came from a study of radiotherapy plus CTLA-4 blockade in lung cancer. The CDR3 extends over 15 amino acids. Trimming at V came to 6 bases and at J to 1 base, leaving 9 bases not matched to a gene. Germline V gene data show CDR1 as MDHEN and CDR2 as SYDVKM. Method: immunoSEQ multiplex PCR; TCRdb's copy keeps in-frame clones and lacks some. This sample has about 45,000 clones, with more than 70% found just once. This sequence was found in a human donor with non-small cell lung cancer who had stable disease on radiotherapy plus ipilimumab. Sequencing used peripheral blood, obtained from a patient treated with radiotherapy plus ipilimumab. The rearrangement links TRBV28 to TRBJ2-7; TRBD2 aligns across 7 bases. Here the CDR3 reads CASSGTWEGSYEQYF. For the CDR3, the DNA is TGTGCCAGCAGCGGGACGTGGGAGGGTTCCTACGAGCAGTACTTC.